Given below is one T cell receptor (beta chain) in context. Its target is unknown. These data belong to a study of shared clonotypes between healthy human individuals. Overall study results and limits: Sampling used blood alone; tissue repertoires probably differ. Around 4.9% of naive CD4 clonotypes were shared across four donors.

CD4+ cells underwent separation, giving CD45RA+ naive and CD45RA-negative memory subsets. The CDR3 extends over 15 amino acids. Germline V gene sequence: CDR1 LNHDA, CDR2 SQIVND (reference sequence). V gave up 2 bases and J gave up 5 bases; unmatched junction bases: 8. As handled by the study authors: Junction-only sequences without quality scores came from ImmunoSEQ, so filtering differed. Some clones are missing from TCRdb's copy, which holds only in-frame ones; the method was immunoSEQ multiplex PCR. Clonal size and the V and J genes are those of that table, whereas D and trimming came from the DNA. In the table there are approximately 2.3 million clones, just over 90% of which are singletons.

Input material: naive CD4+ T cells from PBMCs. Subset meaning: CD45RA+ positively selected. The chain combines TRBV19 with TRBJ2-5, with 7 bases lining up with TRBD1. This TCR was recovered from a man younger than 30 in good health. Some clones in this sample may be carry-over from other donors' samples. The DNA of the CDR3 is TGTGCCAGTAGTATATCAGACAGGGCAAGGGAGACCCAGTACTTC. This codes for CASSISDRARETQYF.